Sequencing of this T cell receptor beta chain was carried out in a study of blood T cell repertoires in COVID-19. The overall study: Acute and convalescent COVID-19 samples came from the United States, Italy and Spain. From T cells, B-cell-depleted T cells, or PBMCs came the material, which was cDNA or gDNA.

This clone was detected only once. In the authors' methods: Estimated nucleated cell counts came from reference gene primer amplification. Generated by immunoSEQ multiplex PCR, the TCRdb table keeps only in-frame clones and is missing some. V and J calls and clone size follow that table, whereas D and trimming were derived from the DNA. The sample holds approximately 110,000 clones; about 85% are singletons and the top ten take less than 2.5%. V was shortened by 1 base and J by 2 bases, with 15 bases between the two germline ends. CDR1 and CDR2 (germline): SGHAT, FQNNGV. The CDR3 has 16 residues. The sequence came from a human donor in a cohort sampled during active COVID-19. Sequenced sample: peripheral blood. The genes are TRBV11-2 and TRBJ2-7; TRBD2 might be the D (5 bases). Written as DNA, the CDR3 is TGTGCCAGCAGCTTAGGCTCGGTGACTATCACCTACGAGCAGTACTTC. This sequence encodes CASSLGSVTITYEQYF.